The 2 T cell receptor beta chains reported below all come from one sample, sequenced in a study of OX40 agonist ivuxolimab in advanced cancers. Libraries were prepared through the immunoSEQ multiplex PCR assay. Sourced from immuneACCESS, this table was stored by TCRdb with only in-frame sequences that have V and J called. A share of the clones is absent; for the studies checked, an unresolved V gene accounts for under half, and the remainder has no known explanation. The sample has about 100,000 clones on record, over 75% of them singletons. The ten largest clones represent about 0.15% of the sample. The material sequenced was CD4+ or CD8+ T cells sorted from blood, taken in a trial of the OX40 agonist ivuxolimab. Receptors originate from an adult with an advanced solid tumor such as melanoma, head and neck, liver or kidney cancer.

The chain recombines TRBV2 with TRBJ2-4; D is perhaps TRBD1 (5 bases). V was trimmed by 8 bases and J by 6 bases, leaving 14 bases between them. This CDR3 comprises 13 residues. The germline V gene has CDR1 SNHLY and CDR2 FYNNEI. CDR3 amino acids: CASGGAILNIQYF. CDR3 sequence (DNA): TGTGCCAGCGGTGGGGCCATACTAAACATTCAGTACTTC.

This clone was detected once. The V and J genes are TRBV28 and TRBJ2-3, with 9 bases matching TRBD2. There are 16 residues in the CDR3. Germline CDR1 MDHEN, CDR2 SYDVKM. The V gene end was trimmed by 2 bases and the J gene end by 1 base; junction bases not matched to a gene: 4. For the CDR3, the DNA is TGTGCCAGCAGTTTAGTGGCTAGCGGGGGCACAGATACGCAGTATTTT. This gives the protein CASSLVASGGTDTQYF.